These 10 T cell receptor beta chains were all obtained from the same sample, sequenced in a study of CD8 T cells in ankylosing spondylitis. TCRdb itself ran the 5' RACE reads through MiXCR, one entry per CDR3 protein. The sample comprises around 210,000 distinct CDR3 sequences, 8% to 9% of which are singletons, and approximately 5% rests with the top ten. Sequencing input: blood, either unsorted or a sorted T cell fraction (not recorded which). The receptors here all came from a female donor with ankylosing spondylitis or in good health (not recorded which).

The chain couples TRBV19 to TRBJ2-1, with a weak D call TRBD1 (5 bases). This CDR3 is 15 amino acids long. CDR1 is LNHDA and CDR2 is SQIVND in the germline V gene (reference sequence). V was trimmed by 8 bases and J by 5 bases, leaving 19 bases between them. This CDR3 is CASQDGAAGDNEQFF. The CDR3 DNA follows: TGTGCCAGTCAAGATGGGGCGGCAGGTGACAATGAGCAGTTCTTC.

Turning to this clonotype: One end of the junction fails to match germline, which may point to a read error. The rearrangement links TRBV24-1 to TRBJ2-3; 9 bases match TRBD2. The V gene's germline CDR1 is KGHDR and CDR2 SFDVKD. This CDR3 contains 15 residues. The chain's CDR3 is CATSDPGLATDTQDF. The CDR3 bases are TGTGCCACCAGTGATCCTGGACTAGCGACAGATACGCAGGATTTT.

The table lists this clonotype with many counts. This rearrangement joins TRBV20-1 to TRBJ2-7; TRBD1 agrees at 9 bases. V lost 0 bases and J lost 3; bases outside the gene matches: 6. Germline assignment: CDR1 DFQATT and CDR2 SNEGSKA (reference sequence). The CDR3 is made up of 15 amino acids. The CDR3 loop reads CSARDQGTGNYEQYF. CDR3 sequence (DNA): TGCAGTGCTAGAGATCAAGGGACAGGGAACTACGAGCAGTACTTC.

This clonotype occurred many times. V usage is TRBV12-3 or TRBV12-4 and J usage is TRBJ1-2; D is undetermined. V shed 7 bases and J shed 1 base, with 13 bases lying between them. CDR3 length equals 14 residues. CDR3 region: CASKFTGFNYGYTF. CDR3 nucleotide sequence: TGTGCCAGCAAATTCACCGGTTTTAACTATGGCTACACCTTC.

This clonotype has at least ten counts. The rearrangement links TRBV10-2 to TRBJ2-1, with TRBD2 matching over 9 bases. This CDR3 comprises 14 residues. CDR1 and CDR2 (germline): WSHSY, SAAADI. With V trimmed by 10 bases and J by 8 bases, 12 bases remained unmatched. The CDR3 spells CATRGGRESYEQFF. In DNA, the CDR3 is TGCGCCACCAGGGGCGGGAGGGAATCCTATGAGCAGTTCTTC.

As regards this clonotype: The junction departs from germline at one end; a sequencing error may be responsible. The chain uses TRBV5-1 and TRBJ2-7; 9 bases fit TRBD1. This CDR3 has 15 residues. Looked up from germline, CDR1 is SGHRS and CDR2 is YFSETQ. The CDR3 sequence is CANSTWTGEAYKQYF. CDR3 DNA: TGCGCCAACAGCACCTGGACAGGGGAGGCCTACAAGCAGTACTTC.

On this clonotype itself: One base away lies a much larger clone, so this may be a sequencing read error. The chain uses TRBV7-2 and TRBJ2-4; 7 bases match TRBD2. Germline V CDR1 and CDR2: SGHTA, FQGNSA. The CDR3 length is 15 residues. The CDR3 protein is CASSLAGGPRNIQCF. Written as DNA, the CDR3 is TGTGCCAGCAGCTTAGCGGGAGGGCCGAGAAACATTCAGTGCTTC. The variable domain in full, with the rest retrieved from reference TRBV7-2 and TRBJ2-4, is GAGVSQSPSNKVTEKGKDVELRCDPISGHTALYWYRQSLGQGLEFLIYFQGNSAPDKSGLPSDRFSAERTGGSVSTLTIQRTQQEDSAVYLCASSLAGGPRNIQCFGAGTRLSVL.

The chain employs TRBV7-2 and TRBJ2-1; 7 bases align to TRBD2. CDR1 is SGHTA and CDR2 is FQGNSA in the germline V gene. V lost 4 bases to trimming and J lost 0 bases; unmatched junction nucleotides: 9. The CDR3 extends over 17 amino acids. This chain's CDR3 is CASSSSGGTSSYNEQFF. As DNA, the CDR3 is TGTGCCAGCAGCTCATCCGGGGGGACGAGCTCCTACAATGAGCAGTTCTTC.

This clonotype occurred once. This may come from a read error, since a much larger clone is one base off. The chain couples TRBV18 to TRBJ2-7, with a possible D match to TRBD2 (6 bases). The CDR3 consists of 14 residues. Germline assignment: CDR1 KGHSH and CDR2 LQKENI. This chain's CDR3 is CANSPLSSGGEQYF. CDR3 nucleotide sequence: TGTGCCAACTCACCGCTCAGCAGTGGAGGGGAGCAGTACTTC. The whole variable domain, filled in from reference TRBV18 and TRBJ2-7, reads NAGVMQNPRHLVRRRGQEARLRCSPMKGHSHVYWYRQLPEEGLKFMVYLQKENIIDESGMPKERFSAEFPKEGPSILRIQQVVRGDSAAYFCANSPLSSGGEQYFGPGTRLTVT.

The chain recombines TRBV4-3 with TRBJ2-1; D is undetermined. Germline V gene data show CDR1 as LGHNA and CDR2 as YSLEER. V lost 0 bases and J 9 bases, leaving 12 bases between the germline ends. The length of the CDR3 is 14 residues. CDR3 protein: CASSQDPGGAEQFF. CDR3 in DNA: TGCGCCAGCAGCCAAGATCCGGGCGGCGCTGAGCAGTTCTTC.